The entry that follows covers one T cell receptor (beta chain) sequence. This CDR3 is built from 15 residues. Germline lookup yields CDR1 SGHRS and CDR2 YFSETQ. V dropped 4 bases and J dropped 0 bases, with 13 bases sitting between them. The data were obtained in a study of blood T cell repertoires in COVID-19. Study-level information: From T cells, B-cell-depleted T cells, or PBMCs came the material, which was cDNA or gDNA.

Here immunoSEQ multiplex PCR was the method, and the copy in TCRdb shows in-frame clones only, minus some. The table records 370,000 or so clones, approximately 89% of them present only once. J is TRBJ1-2 and V is TRBV5-1; tentatively, D is TRBD1 (5 bases). The specimen was PBMCs or T cells enriched from blood (not recorded which). This TCR came from a man aged 30-40 years who had recovered from COVID-19. This chain's CDR3 is CASSVNPTANYGYTF. CDR3 nucleotides: TGCGCCAGCAGCGTGAACCCGACAGCTAACTATGGCTACACCTTC.